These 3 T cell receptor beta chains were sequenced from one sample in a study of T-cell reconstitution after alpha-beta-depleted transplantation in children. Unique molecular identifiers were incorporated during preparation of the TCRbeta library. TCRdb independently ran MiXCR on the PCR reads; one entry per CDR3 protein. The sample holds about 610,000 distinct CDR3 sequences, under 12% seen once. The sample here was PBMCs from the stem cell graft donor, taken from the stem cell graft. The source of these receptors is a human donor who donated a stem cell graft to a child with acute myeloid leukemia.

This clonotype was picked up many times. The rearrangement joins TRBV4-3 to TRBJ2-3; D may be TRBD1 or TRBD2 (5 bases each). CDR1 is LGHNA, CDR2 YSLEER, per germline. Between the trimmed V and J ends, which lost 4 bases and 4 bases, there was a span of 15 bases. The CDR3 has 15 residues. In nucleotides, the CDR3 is TGCGCCAGCAGCCCGGGGCGGGCTACATCAGATACGCAGTATTTT. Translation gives CASSPGRATSDTQYF.

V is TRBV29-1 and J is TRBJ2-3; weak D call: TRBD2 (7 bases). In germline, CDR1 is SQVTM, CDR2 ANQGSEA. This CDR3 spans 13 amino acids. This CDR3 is CSAAGAKTDTQYF. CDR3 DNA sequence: TGCAGTGCGGCGGGGGCCAAAACAGATACGCAGTATTTT.

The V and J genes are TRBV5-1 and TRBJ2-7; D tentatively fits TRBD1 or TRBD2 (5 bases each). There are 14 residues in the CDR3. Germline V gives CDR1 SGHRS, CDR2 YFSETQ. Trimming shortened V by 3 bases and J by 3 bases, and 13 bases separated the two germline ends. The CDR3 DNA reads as TGCGCCAGCAGCTCGGGACGGGCCGACTACGAGCAGTACTTC. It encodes CASSSGRADYEQYF.